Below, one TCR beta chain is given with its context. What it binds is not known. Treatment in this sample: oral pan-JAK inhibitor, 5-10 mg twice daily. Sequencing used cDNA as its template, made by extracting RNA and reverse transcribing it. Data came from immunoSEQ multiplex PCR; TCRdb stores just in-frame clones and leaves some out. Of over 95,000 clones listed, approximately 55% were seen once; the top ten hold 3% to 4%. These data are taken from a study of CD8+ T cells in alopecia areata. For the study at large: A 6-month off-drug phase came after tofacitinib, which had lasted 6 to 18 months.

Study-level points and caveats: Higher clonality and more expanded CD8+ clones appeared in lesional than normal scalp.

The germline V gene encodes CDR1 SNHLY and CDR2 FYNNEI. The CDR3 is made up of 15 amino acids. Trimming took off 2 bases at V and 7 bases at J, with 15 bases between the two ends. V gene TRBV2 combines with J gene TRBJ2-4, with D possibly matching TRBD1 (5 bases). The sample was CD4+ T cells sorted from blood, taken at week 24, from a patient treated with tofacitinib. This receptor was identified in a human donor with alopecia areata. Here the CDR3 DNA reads TGTGCCAGCAGTGAAAGGGCAGGGATGTATAACATTCAGTACTTC. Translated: CASSERAGMYNIQYF.